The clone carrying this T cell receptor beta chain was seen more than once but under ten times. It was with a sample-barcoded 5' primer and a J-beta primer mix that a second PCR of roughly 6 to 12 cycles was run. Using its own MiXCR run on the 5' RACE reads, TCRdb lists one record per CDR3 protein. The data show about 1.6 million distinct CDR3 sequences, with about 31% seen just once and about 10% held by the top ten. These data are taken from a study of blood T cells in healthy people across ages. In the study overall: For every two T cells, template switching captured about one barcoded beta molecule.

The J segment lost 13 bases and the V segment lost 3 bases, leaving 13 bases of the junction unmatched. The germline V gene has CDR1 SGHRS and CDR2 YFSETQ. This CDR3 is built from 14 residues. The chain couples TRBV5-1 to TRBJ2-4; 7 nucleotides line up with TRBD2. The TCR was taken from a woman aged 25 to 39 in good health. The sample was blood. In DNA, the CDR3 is TGCGCCAGCAGCTGGGGGGGAGGAAACTACGGGCAGTACTTC. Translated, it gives CASSWGGGNYGQYF.